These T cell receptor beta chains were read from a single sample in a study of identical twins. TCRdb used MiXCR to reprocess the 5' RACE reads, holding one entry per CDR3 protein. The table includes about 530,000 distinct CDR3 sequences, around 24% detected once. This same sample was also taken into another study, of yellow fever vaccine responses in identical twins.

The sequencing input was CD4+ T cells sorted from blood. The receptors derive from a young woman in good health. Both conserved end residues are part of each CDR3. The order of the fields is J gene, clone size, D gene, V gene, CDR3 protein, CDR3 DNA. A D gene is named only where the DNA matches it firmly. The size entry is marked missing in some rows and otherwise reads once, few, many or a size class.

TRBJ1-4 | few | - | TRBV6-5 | CASSYSRGRVATNEKLFF | TGTGCCAGCAGTTACTCCCGCGGACGGGTTGCAACTAATGAAAAACTGTTTTTT
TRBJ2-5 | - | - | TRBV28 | CASSFKIGEDGQSWTQYF | TGTGCCAGCAGTTTTAAAATTGGAGAGGACGGGCAGTCTTGGACCCAGTACTTC
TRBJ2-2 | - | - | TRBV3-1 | CASSQPNRGQTTLHLPGELFF | TGTGCCAGCAGCCAACCCAATAGAGGTCAGACGACCCTCCACCTTCCCGGGGAGCTGTTTTTT
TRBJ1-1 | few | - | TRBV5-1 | CASSGDTPEAFF | TGCGCCAGCAGCGGCGACACCCCTGAAGCTTTCTTT
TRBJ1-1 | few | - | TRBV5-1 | CASSLVSRVGTEAFF | TGCGCCAGCAGCTTGGTTAGCAGGGTAGGCACTGAAGCTTTCTTT
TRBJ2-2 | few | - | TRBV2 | CASSVGQGMTGELFF | TGTGCCAGCAGTGTGGGGCAGGGGATGACCGGGGAGCTGTTTTTT
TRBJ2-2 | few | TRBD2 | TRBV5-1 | CASSPGLLAGELFF | TGCGCCAGCAGCCCGGGACTACTCGCCGGGGAGCTGTTTTTT
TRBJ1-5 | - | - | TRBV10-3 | CAISEYGDSNQPQHF | TGTGCCATCAGTGAGTACGGCGATAGCAATCAGCCCCAGCATTTT
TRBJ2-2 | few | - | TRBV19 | CASRPGWGDTGELFF | TGTGCCAGTAGACCAGGGTGGGGGGACACCGGGGAGCTGTTTTTT
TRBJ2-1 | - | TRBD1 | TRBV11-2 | CASSLQPDRLNEQFF | TGTGCCAGCAGCTTACAACCGGACAGGCTGAATGAGCAGTTCTTC
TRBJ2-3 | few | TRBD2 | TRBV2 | CASRQTTSGRVDTQYF | TGTGCCAGCAGGCAAACGACTAGCGGGAGAGTAGATACGCAGTATTTT
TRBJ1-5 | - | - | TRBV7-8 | CASSLGWQNSNQPQHF | TGTGCCAGCAGCTTAGGGTGGCAGAATAGCAATCAGCCCCAGCATTTT
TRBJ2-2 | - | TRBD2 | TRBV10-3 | CANTRTSGGELFF | TGTGCCAACACCCGGACTAGTGGTGGGGAGCTGTTTTTT
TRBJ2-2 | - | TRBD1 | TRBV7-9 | CASSPADRFTGELFF | TGTGCCAGCAGCCCCGCGGACAGGTTCACCGGGGAGCTGTTTTTT